This entry features one T cell receptor (beta chain) sequence. Its target is not known. This sample is drawn from a study of response to subunit inactivated influenza vaccine. Study findings and constraints: The authors suggested that few new T cells are recruited per seasonal influenza vaccination.

MiXCR, run by TCRdb on the RT-PCR reads, gives a single entry per CDR3 protein. The profile shows some 480,000 distinct CDR3 sequences, 9.5% to 12% of them singletons. V was pared by 6 bases and J by 1 base, with 16 bases between. The CDR3 runs to 15 residues. Germline V lookup: CDR1 DFQATT, CDR2 SNEGSKA (reference sequence). The clonotype comes from a man in his fifties who received an inactivated influenza vaccine. Sequencing was performed on PBMCs from blood, taken more than 35 days after vaccination. The chain joins TRBV20-1 to TRBJ2-4; D gene unclear. CDR3 sequence: CSAPQASSAKNIQYF. The CDR3 DNA reads TGCAGTGCACCGCAAGCCAGTTCGGCCAAAAACATTCAGTACTTC.